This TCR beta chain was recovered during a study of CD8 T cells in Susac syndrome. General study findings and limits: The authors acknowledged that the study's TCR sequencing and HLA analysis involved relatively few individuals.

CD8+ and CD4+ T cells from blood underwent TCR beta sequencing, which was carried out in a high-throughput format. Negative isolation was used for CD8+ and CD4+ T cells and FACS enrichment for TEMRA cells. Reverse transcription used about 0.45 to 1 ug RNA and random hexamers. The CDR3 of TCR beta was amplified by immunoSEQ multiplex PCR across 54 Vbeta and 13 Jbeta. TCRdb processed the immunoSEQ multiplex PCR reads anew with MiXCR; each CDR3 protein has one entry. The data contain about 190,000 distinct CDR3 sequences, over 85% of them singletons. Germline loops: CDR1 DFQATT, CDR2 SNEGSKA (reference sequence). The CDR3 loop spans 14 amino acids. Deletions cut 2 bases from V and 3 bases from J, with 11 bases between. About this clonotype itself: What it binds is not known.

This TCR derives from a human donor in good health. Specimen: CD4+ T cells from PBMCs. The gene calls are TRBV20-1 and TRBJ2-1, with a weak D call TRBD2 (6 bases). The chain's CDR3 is CSARSLAFYNEQFF. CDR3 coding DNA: TGCAGTGCTAGAAGTCTAGCGTTCTACAATGAGCAGTTCTTC.